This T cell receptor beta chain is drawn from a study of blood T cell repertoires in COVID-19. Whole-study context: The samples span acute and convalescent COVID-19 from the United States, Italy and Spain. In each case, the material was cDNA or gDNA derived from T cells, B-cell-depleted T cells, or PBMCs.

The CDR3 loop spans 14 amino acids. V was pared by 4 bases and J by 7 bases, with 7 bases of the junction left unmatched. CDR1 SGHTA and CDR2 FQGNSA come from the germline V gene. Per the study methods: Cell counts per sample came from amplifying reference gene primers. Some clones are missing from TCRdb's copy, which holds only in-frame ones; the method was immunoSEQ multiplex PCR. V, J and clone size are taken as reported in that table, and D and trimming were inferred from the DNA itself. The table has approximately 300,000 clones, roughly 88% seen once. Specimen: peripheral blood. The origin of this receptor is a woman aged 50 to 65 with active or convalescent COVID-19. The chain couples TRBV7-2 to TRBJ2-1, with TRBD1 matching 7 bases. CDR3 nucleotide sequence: TGTGCCAGCAGCTACCGCTTACAGGGGAATGAGCAGTTCTTC. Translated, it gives CASSYRLQGNEQFF.